What follows is one T cell receptor beta chain and its context. Its antigen is still unknown. The record originates from a study of shared clonotypes between healthy human individuals. At the level of the study: Participating donors consisted of a couple of women and a few men aged 18 to 49.

Some clones are missing from TCRdb's copy, which holds only in-frame ones; the method was immunoSEQ multiplex PCR. The sample has millions of clones, 90% to 95% seen once. The CDR3 has 17 amino acids. Study-wide points: Memory subsets generally showed smaller estimated richness than naive subsets did.

Material for sequencing was naive CD4+ T cells sorted from blood. The sample's subset: CD45RA+ positively selected. The chain recombines TRBV12-2 with TRBJ2-6; the D segment call TRBD1 is taken from the table without a DNA check. TRBV12-2 is termed a pseudogene. The receptor was isolated from a man aged 18 to 30 in good health. The CDR3, as DNA: TGTGCAAGTCGCTTAGCCCCCCATTCCTCTGGGGCCAACGTCCTGACTTTC. The encoded protein is CASRLAPHSSGANVLTF.